This T cell receptor beta chain was retrieved from a study of T cell responses to AZD1222 COVID-19 vaccine. Study results and caveats: Epitopes outside B.1.351 and B.1.1.7 mutated regions reportedly drew nearly half of spike TCRs.

For this clone: Its specificity is unknown.

The CDR3 sequence is 14 residues long. The germline gives CDR1 LGHNT, CDR2 FRNRAP. J gave up 0 bases and V 6 bases, and 2 bases lay outside the gene matches. The table came from immunoSEQ multiplex PCR; TCRdb's copy has only in-frame clones and leaves some out. The repertoire holds more than 85,000 clones, with about 94% as singletons. This TCR was sampled from an adult who received the AZD1222 COVID-19 vaccine. This material consisted of peripheral blood, taken 28 days after the second AZD1222 dose. The genes are TRBV12-5 and TRBJ1-3; 7 positions agree with TRBD1. CDR3 amino acids: CASGRTGSGNTIYF. CDR3 coding DNA: TGTGCTAGTGGCCGGACAGGCTCTGGAAACACCATATATTTT. Full variable domain (missing parts from reference TRBV12-5 and TRBJ1-3): DARVTQTPRHKVTEMGQEVTMRCQPILGHNTVFWYRQTMMQGLELLAYFRNRAPLDDSGMPKDRFSAEMPDATLATLKIQPSEPRDSAVYFCASGRTGSGNTIYFGEGSWLTVV.